What follows are 5 T cell receptor beta chains derived from one specimen sequenced in a study of T cells after yellow fever vaccination. TCRdb analysed the 5' RACE reads with MiXCR anew, one entry per CDR3 protein. The repertoire holds a few hundred thousand distinct CDR3 sequences, with about a sixth as singletons. Material: PBMCs, obtained more than 4 days after the first yellow fever vaccination. The receptors come from a young man who received the YFV17D yellow fever vaccine.

This clonotype has at least ten counts. The gene calls are TRBV7-3 and TRBJ2-1; 12 bases line up with TRBD2. Germline V gene sequence: CDR1 SGHTA, CDR2 FQGTGA. Trimming cost V 5 bases and J 3 bases; bases outside gene matches: 17. The CDR3 runs 20 residues. CDR3 sequence: CASSLRSSGGVSGSYNEQFF. The DNA of the CDR3 is TGTGCCAGCAGCCTAAGGTCTAGCGGGGGGGTAAGCGGTAGCTACAATGAGCAGTTCTTC.

The chain couples TRBV3-1 to TRBJ2-7; D perhaps matches TRBD2 (5 bases). V lost 4 bases and J lost 4, with 14 bases in between. The CDR3 contains 14 residues. CDR1 is LGHDT and CDR2 is YNNKEL in the germline V gene (reference sequence). CDR3 sequence reads: CASSRLGRGYEQYF. The DNA for the CDR3 is TGTGCCAGCAGCCGCCTAGGACGGGGTTACGAGCAGTACTTC.

The chain carries TRBV7-2 and TRBJ1-5, with TRBD1 matching over 8 bases. V was pared by 1 base and J by 7 bases, with 3 bases of the junction left unmatched. This CDR3 is built from 14 residues. Germline CDR1 is SGHTA and CDR2 is FQGNSA. CDR3 sequence reads: CASSLGAGGQPQHF. The CDR3 DNA follows: TGTGCCAGCAGCTTAGGGGCAGGGGGCCAGCCCCAGCATTTT.

This clonotype has more than one count but fewer than ten. The chain employs TRBV12-5 and TRBJ2-1, with D tentatively TRBD1 (6 bases). Trimming stripped 4 bases from V and 9 bases from J, with 13 bases between. The CDR3 is made up of 13 amino acids. Germline V lookup: CDR1 LGHNT, CDR2 FRNRAP. CDR3 sequence: CASGSSEGVEQFF. CDR3 DNA sequence: TGTGCTAGTGGTTCATCAGAGGGGGTTGAGCAGTTCTTC. Looking up the rest from reference TRBV12-5 and TRBJ2-1 gives the full variable domain: DARVTQTPRHKVTEMGQEVTMRCQPILGHNTVFWYRQTMMQGLELLAYFRNRAPLDDSGMPKDRFSAEMPDATLATLKIQPSEPRDSAVYFCASGSSEGVEQFFGPGTRLTVL.

In its sample, this clonotype was seen a few times. This rearrangement joins TRBV7-2 to TRBJ1-6, with TRBD1 matching over 10 bases. V lost 7 bases and J lost 9; bases outside the gene matches: 15. In germline, CDR1 is SGHTA, CDR2 FQGNSA. The CDR3 has 17 residues. The CDR3: CASIPRQGALLGSPLHF. As DNA, the CDR3 is TGTGCCAGCATCCCCAGACAGGGGGCGCTTCTTGGTTCACCCCTCCACTTT.